This TCR beta chain was sequenced during a study of response to subunit inactivated influenza vaccine. This clonotype has just a few counts. Its target is not known. TCRdb passed the RT-PCR reads through MiXCR, listing each CDR3 protein once. The table lists about 240,000 distinct CDR3 sequences, 10% to 15% of them singletons. After removal of 0 bases from V and 5 bases from J, the junction contained 8 bases not matched to a gene. Germline-derived CDR1 and CDR2 are SGDLS and YYNGEE. This CDR3 has 17 amino acids. Findings and caveats of the study: Each seasonal flu vaccination may recruit only limited new T cells, authors suggested.

The V gene is TRBV9, the J gene TRBJ2-2; 9 positions agree with TRBD2. Sample: non-naive T cells sorted from PBMCs, taken roughly 15 days before vaccination. The TCR sequence derives from a man in his fifties or sixties who received an inactivated influenza vaccine. CDR3 nucleotide sequence: TGTGCCAGCAGCGTAGGATTAGCGGGAGTGCAAACCGGGGAGCTGTTTTTT. It yields the protein CASSVGLAGVQTGELFF.